This record concerns one TCR beta chain sequence. This sample is part of a study of T-cell reconstitution after alpha-beta-depleted transplantation in children. The CDR3 has 12 amino acids. Germline lookup yields CDR1 MGHDK and CDR2 SYGVNS. V lost 6 bases, J lost 3 bases, and 5 bases lay in between. Unique molecular identifiers tagged the TCRbeta library. TCRdb used MiXCR to reprocess the PCR reads, holding one entry per CDR3 protein. The top ten hold under 12% of the sample, which has approximately 110,000 distinct CDR3 sequences, under 25% seen once. The sequences come from PBMCs, mostly from graft donor cells, collected 180 days after TCRalphabeta/CD19-depleted stem cell transplant. The origin of this receptor is a male patient aged 2 to 9 who had a stem cell transplant for chronic granulomatous disease, so the T cells may come from the graft donor. The gene calls are TRBV25-1 and TRBJ2-2; D is undetermined. The CDR3 loop is CASRTDTGELFF. The CDR3 DNA reads as TGTGCCAGCAGAACTGACACCGGGGAGCTGTTTTTT.